This entry concerns a single T cell receptor beta chain. What it binds is unknown. This entry comes from a study of T cell responses to AZD1222 COVID-19 vaccine. Findings and caveats of the study: Only a handful of AZD1222 recipients, roughly six in all, had baseline seropositivity. Researchers report vaccine-associated CD4 TCRs spanning spike, with dominance at 160-218 and 743-854. The sample set comprised mostly white British donors with more females, and clonal diversity was possibly underestimated.

Profiled with immunoSEQ multiplex PCR; TCRdb holds only in-frame clones, not every one. Of approximately 110,000 clones listed, 70% to 90% are singletons. V was cut by 7 bases and J by 6 bases, with 21 bases left in between. This CDR3 has 15 residues. Looked up from germline, CDR1 is SNHLY and CDR2 is FYNNEI. This specimen was peripheral blood, taken on day 0 of AZD1222 vaccination. The TCR sequence derives from an adult in good health. This chain links TRBV2 with TRBJ1-2, with D possibly matching TRBD1 (6 bases). The CDR3 reads CASTPTAPNRDGYTF. CDR3 nucleotides: TGTGCCAGCACGCCCACCGCCCCCAACAGGGATGGCTACACCTTC.